This TCR beta chain derives from a study of blood T cell repertoires in COVID-19. Study in general: COVID-19 samples from acute and convalescent phases originated in the United States, Italy and Spain. PBMCs, B-cell-depleted T cells, or T cells provided the cDNA or gDNA that made up the material.

The CDR3 spans 15 residues. Germline trimming cut 2 bases from V and 2 bases from J; bases unmatched to any gene: 2. Germline V CDR1 and CDR2: MNHEY, SVGEGT. The protocol was immunoSEQ multiplex PCR, while the TCRdb copy is restricted to in-frame clones and leaves out a portion. The table shows over 30,000 clones, with roughly 86% occurring only once. This clone was observed once. Material: peripheral blood. The chain recombines TRBV6-2 or TRBV6-3 with TRBJ1-2; 10 nucleotides agree with TRBD1. This receptor was identified in a human donor with active COVID-19. The donor label of this sample is uncertain. The CDR3 sequence is CASSYVGQGNYGYTF. DNA for the CDR3: TGTGCCAGCAGTTACGTGGGACAGGGGAACTATGGCTACACCTTC.